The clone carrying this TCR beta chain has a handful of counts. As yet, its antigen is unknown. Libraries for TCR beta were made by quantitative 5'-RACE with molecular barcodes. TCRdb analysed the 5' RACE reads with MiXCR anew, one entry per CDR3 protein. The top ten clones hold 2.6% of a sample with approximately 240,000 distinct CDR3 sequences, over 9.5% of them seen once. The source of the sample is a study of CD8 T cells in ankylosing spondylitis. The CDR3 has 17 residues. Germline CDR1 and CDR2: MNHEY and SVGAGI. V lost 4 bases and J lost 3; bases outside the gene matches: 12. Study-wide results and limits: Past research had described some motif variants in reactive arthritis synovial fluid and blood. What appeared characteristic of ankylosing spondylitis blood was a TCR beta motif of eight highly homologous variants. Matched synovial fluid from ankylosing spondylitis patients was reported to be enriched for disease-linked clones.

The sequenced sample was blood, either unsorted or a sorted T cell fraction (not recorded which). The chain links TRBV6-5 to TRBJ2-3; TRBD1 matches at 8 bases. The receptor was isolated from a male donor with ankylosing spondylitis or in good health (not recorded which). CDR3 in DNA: TGTGCCAGCAGTTGGGGACCTGACAGGGGAGGAACAGATACGCAGTATTTT. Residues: CASSWGPDRGGTDTQYF.